The clone carrying this T cell receptor beta chain showed up just a few times. These data come from a study of blood T cell repertoires in COVID-19. Measured with immunoSEQ multiplex PCR; TCRdb has only the in-frame clones, and not every one. The data contain 70,000 to 85,000 clones, around 93% of them seen just once; the ten biggest clones take up 4.8%. J lost 5 bases, V lost 3 bases, and 7 bases had no gene match. The CDR3 length is 15 residues. Germline V gene data show CDR1 as SGHTA and CDR2 as FQGNSA. The gene calls are TRBV7-2 and TRBJ2-1; 7 bases agree with TRBD2. The source of this sequence is a woman aged 55-69 years with active COVID-19. The sequenced sample consisted of peripheral blood. CDR3 nucleotides: TGTGCCAGCAGCTTTCAGGCAGCGGGGAACAATGAGCAGTTCTTC. Translating it yields CASSFQAAGNNEQFF.